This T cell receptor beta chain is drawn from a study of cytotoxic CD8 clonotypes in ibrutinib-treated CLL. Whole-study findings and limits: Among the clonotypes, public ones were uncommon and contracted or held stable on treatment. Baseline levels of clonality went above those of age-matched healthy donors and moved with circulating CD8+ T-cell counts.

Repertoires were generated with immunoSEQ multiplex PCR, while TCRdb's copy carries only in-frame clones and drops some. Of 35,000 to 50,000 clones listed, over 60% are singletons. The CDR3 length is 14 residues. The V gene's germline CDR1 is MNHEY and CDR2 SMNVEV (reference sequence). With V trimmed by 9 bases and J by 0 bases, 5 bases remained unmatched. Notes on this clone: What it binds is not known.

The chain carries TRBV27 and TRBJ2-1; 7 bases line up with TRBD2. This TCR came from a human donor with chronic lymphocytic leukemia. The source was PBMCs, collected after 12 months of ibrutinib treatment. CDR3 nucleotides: TGTGCCAGGCAGCGGGAAAGCTCCTACAATGAGCAGTTCTTC. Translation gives CARQRESSYNEQFF.